This TCR beta chain originates from a study of T cell responses to AZD1222 COVID-19 vaccine. Study-level results: Clonal diversity may have been underestimated, and the donors were mostly white British, with more females than males.

This table comes from immunoSEQ multiplex PCR, and its TCRdb copy is limited to in-frame clones, with some not included. This table holds some 150,000 clones, more than 75% found once. A word on this clone: No antigen is known for it.

This CDR3 is built from 17 residues. The ends lost 5 bases at V and 6 bases at J; junction bases unmatched: 18. The V gene's germline CDR1 is LGHDT and CDR2 YNNKEL (reference sequence). The source material was peripheral blood, sampled on day 0 of AZD1222 vaccination. This TCR derives from an adult in good health. This rearrangement joins TRBV3-1 (or the pseudogene TRBV3-2) to TRBJ2-7; 8 nucleotides line up with TRBD2. The DNA of the CDR3 is TGTGCCAGCAGCGAAAAGAGCATCGGGGGGGCTAACGGCGAGCAGTACTTC. This gives the protein CASSEKSIGGANGEQYF.